One and the same sample provided the 20 T cell receptor beta chains below, sequenced in a study of blood T cell repertoires in COVID-19. The data were produced by immunoSEQ multiplex PCR, yet TCRdb's version contains in-frame clones alone and is incomplete. The table lists about 230,000 clones, roughly 80% of them singletons, with under 2% in the top ten. Sequenced input: PBMCs or T cells enriched from blood (not recorded which). Receptors originate from a man in his sixties who had recovered from COVID-19.

The rearrangement links TRBV9 to TRBJ1-6, with D possibly TRBD1 on 6 matching bases. Germline loops: CDR1 SGDLS, CDR2 YYNGEE. This CDR3 comprises 15 residues. V shed 0 bases and J shed 10 bases, with 14 bases lying between them. CDR3 residues: CASSVGGGVDSPLHF. In nucleotides, the CDR3 is TGTGCCAGCAGCGTAGGCGGGGGCGTCGACTCACCCCTCCACTTT. Full variable domain (outside the CDR3, taken from reference TRBV9 and TRBJ1-6): DSGVTQTPKHLITATGQRVTLRCSPRSGDLSVYWYQQSLDQGLQFLIQYYNGEERAKGNILERFSAQQFPDLHSELNLSSLELGDSALYFCASSVGGGVDSPLHFGNGTRLTVT.

The chain carries TRBV19 and TRBJ2-3, with 9 bases that match TRBD2. V shed 3 bases, J shed 0 bases, and the junction held 7 bases outside the gene matches. CDR1 and CDR2 (germline): LNHDA, SQIVND (reference sequence). The CDR3 is 17 residues long. The CDR3 DNA sequence: TGTGCCAGTAGTATCGAAGAAACTAGCGGGAGCACAGATACGCAGTATTTT. This encodes CASSIEETSGSTDTQYF.

The chain uses TRBV7-6 and TRBJ2-7; perhaps TRBD2 as D (5 bases). This CDR3 contains 15 residues. Germline-derived CDR1 and CDR2 are SGHVS and FNYEAQ. The V gene lost 5 bases and the J gene lost 7 bases, with 21 bases spanning the gap. The DNA for the CDR3 is TGTGCCAGCAGCCAGGACCGCTACACTTCGGGGGAGCAGTACTTC. This sequence encodes CASSQDRYTSGEQYF.

The chain joins TRBV7-9 to TRBJ2-3; tentative D call: TRBD2 (6 bases). This CDR3 region has 15 residues. Germline V gene lookup returns CDR1 SEHNR and CDR2 FQNEAQ (reference sequence). Trimming left V 1 base short and J 2 bases short, with 10 bases between. This CDR3 is CASSLDGGDTDTQYF. The CDR3, as DNA: TGTGCCAGCAGCTTAGACGGCGGGGACACAGATACGCAGTATTTT.

The rearrangement links TRBV6-6 to TRBJ1-3; D not resolved. CDR1 and CDR2 (germline): MNHNY, SVGAGI (reference sequence). CDR3 size: 14 residues. Trimming took 2 bases from V and 4 from J, leaving 9 bases between them. The DNA for the CDR3 is TGTGCCAGCAGTTACGCCAACTCGGGAAACACCATATATTTT. This translates into CASSYANSGNTIYF.

This clone was recorded a few times. J is TRBJ2-7 and V is TRBV12-5; 9 bases are shared with TRBD1. The CDR3 has 15 amino acids. V lost 4 bases, J lost 5 bases, and 9 bases stayed unmatched. Germline V lookup: CDR1 LGHNT, CDR2 FRNRAP. CDR3 bases: TGTGCTAGTGGTTGGGGGACAGGGTCTTCCAACGAGCAGTACTTC. Encoded protein: CASGWGTGSSNEQYF.

J is TRBJ2-1 and V is TRBV11-2; D call uncertain. CDR3 length: 12 residues. Germline V CDR1 and CDR2: SGHAT, FQNNGV. V was shortened by 2 bases and J by 10 bases, with 9 bases between the two germline ends. CDR3 DNA: TGTGCCAGCAGCTTATCTTTCTCGGAGCAGTTCTTC. Amino acid sequence: CASSLSFSEQFF.

V and J are TRBV11-2 and TRBJ2-1; the D gene is possibly TRBD1 (5 bases). CDR1 is SGHAT and CDR2 is FQNNGV in the germline V gene. The CDR3 has 14 amino acids. V lost 4 bases to trimming and J lost 2 bases, with 9 bases between them. Here the CDR3 reads CASSSGLTYNEQFF. CDR3 in DNA: TGTGCCAGCAGCTCAGGGTTAACCTACAATGAGCAGTTCTTC.

This clone was seen once. This chain connects TRBV6-6 to TRBJ2-7; TRBD1 agrees at 8 bases. Trimming took 6 bases from V and 0 from J; bases not matched to a gene: 7. The CDR3 totals 15 residues. Germline V gene sequence: CDR1 MNHNY, CDR2 SVGAGI (reference sequence). In nucleotides, the CDR3 is TGTGCCAGCAGCCGGACAGGGAGTCTCTCCTACGAGCAGTACTTC. Translating gives CASSRTGSLSYEQYF.

The chain is built from TRBV14 and TRBJ2-7; tentative D call: TRBD2 (5 bases). CDR1 and CDR2 from the germline V gene are SGHDN and FVKESK. V was clipped by 0 bases and J by 9 bases, with 9 bases between them. The CDR3 is made up of 12 amino acids. The CDR3 reads CASSQEAGPQYF. CDR3 DNA: TGTGCCAGCAGCCAAGAGGCGGGTCCGCAGTACTTC.

The rearrangement links TRBV20-1 to TRBJ2-1; TRBD2 agrees at 12 bases. The CDR3 runs to 13 residues. The V and J ends lost 3 bases and 9 bases, in that order; junction bases with no gene match: 3. Per the germline V gene, CDR1 is DFQATT and CDR2 is SNEGSKA (reference sequence). CDR3 sequence: CSASGLAGTEQFF. CDR3 in DNA: TGCAGTGCTAGTGGACTAGCGGGGACTGAGCAGTTCTTC.

The chain has TRBV18 and TRBJ1-1; D possibly corresponds to TRBD1 (6 bases). The CDR3 covers 13 residues. The germline V gene encodes CDR1 KGHSH and CDR2 LQKENI. V was trimmed by 4 bases and J by 5 bases, leaving 11 bases between them. The CDR3 loop reads CASSRQGNTEAFF. The CDR3 region has the DNA TGTGCCAGCTCACGTCAGGGGAATACTGAAGCTTTCTTT.

The chain is built from TRBV6-5 and TRBJ1-2, with TRBD1 matching over 7 bases. Germline CDR1 MNHEY, CDR2 SVGAGI. The CDR3 is made up of 13 amino acids. Unmatched junction bases numbered 1, after V lost 1 base and J lost 5 bases. The CDR3 nucleotides read TGTGCCAGCAGTTACTTACAGGGGTATGGCTACACCTTC. Translating gives CASSYLQGYGYTF.

This chain uses TRBV12-3 or TRBV12-4 with TRBJ2-1; 8 nucleotides line up with TRBD2. The V segment lost 7 bases and the J segment 7 bases; nucleotides outside the gene matches: 6. The CDR3 consists of 13 residues. CDR3 sequence: CASTRGGGNEQFF. DNA for the CDR3: TGTGCCAGCACGAGGGGCGGGGGGAATGAGCAGTTCTTC.

The chain uses TRBV19 and TRBJ1-5; a weak D match, TRBD1 (6 bases). Per the germline V gene, CDR1 is LNHDA and CDR2 is SQIVND (reference sequence). V gave up 1 base and J gave up 5 bases, with 9 bases separating them. The CDR3 has 14 residues. CDR3 sequence: CASSIARGDQPQHF. The CDR3 nucleotides read TGTGCCAGTAGTATAGCCAGGGGAGATCAGCCCCAGCATTTT.

The gene calls are TRBV6-1 and TRBJ2-1; the D is unclear. The ends were cut back, 2 bases at V and 0 bases at J, with 8 bases in the middle. CDR1 is MNHNS and CDR2 is SASEGT in the germline V gene. The CDR3 has 15 residues. For the CDR3, the DNA is TGTGCCAGCAGTGAAATGAGTAGCTCCTACAATGAGCAGTTCTTC. Its protein is CASSEMSSSYNEQFF.

This rearrangement joins TRBV11-2 to TRBJ2-2, with TRBD2 matching 8 bases. The CDR3 contains 14 residues. In germline, CDR1 is SGHAT, CDR2 FQNNGV. V was clipped by 2 bases and J by 8 bases; unmatched bases: 4. CDR3 sequence reads: CASSLTRGAGELFF. The CDR3 region has the DNA TGTGCCAGCAGCTTAACGCGGGGGGCTGGGGAGCTGTTTTTT. Together with reference TRBV11-2 and TRBJ2-2, the CDR3 gives the full variable domain: EAGVAQSPRYKIIEKRQSVAFWCNPISGHATLYWYQQILGQGPKLLIQFQNNGVVDDSQLPKDRFSAERLKGVDSTLKIQPAKLEDSAVYLCASSLTRGAGELFFGEGSRLTVL.

The chain employs TRBV6-5 and TRBJ1-2; D is possibly TRBD1 (5 bases). In germline, CDR1 is MNHEY, CDR2 SVGAGI. This CDR3 region has 11 residues. The germline V and J ends were trimmed by 2 bases and 9 bases, with 7 bases remaining between them. The CDR3 region has the DNA TGTGCCAGCAGTTACGCAGGGAGCTACACCTTC. This codes for CASSYAGSYTF.

V and J are TRBV2 and TRBJ2-1; TRBD2 matches at 9 bases. The CDR3 has 17 residues. The trim removed 4 bases at V and 4 bases at J, leaving 11 bases unmatched. CDR1 is SNHLY, CDR2 FYNNEI, per germline. The CDR3 here is CASSGPFLSGGYNEQFF. CDR3 sequence (DNA): TGTGCCAGCAGTGGACCTTTCCTTAGCGGGGGTTACAATGAGCAGTTCTTC.

The sample holds one count of this clone. The rearrangement joins TRBV3-1 (or the pseudogene TRBV3-2) to TRBJ2-7; 12 nucleotides agree with TRBD2. V was pared by 5 bases and J by 4 bases, with 9 bases of the junction left unmatched. From germline, CDR1 is LGHDT and CDR2 YNNKEL (reference sequence). This CDR3 region has 16 residues. The CDR3 loop reads CASSYQGLAGLYEQYF. The DNA for the CDR3 is TGTGCCAGCAGCTACCAGGGACTAGCGGGTTTATACGAGCAGTACTTC.